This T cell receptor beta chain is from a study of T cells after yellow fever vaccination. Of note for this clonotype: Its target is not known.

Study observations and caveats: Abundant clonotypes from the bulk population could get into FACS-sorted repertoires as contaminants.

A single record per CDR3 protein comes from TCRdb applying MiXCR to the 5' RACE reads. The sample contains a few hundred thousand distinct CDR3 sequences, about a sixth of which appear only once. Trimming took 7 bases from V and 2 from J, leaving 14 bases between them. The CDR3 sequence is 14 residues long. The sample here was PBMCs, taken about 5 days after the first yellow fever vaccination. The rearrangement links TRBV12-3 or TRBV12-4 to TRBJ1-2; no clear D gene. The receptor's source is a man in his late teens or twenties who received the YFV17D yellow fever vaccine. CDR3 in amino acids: CASTNMGSNYGYTF. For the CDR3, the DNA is TGTGCCAGCACCAACATGGGGAGCAACTATGGCTACACCTTC.